This T cell receptor beta chain stems from a study of shared clonotypes between healthy human individuals. Looking at the study overall: Each donor's CD4 naive and CD4 memory cells filled three plates apiece, CD8 naive two, and CD8 memory one.

Study-wide results and limits: Naive subsets typically showed greater estimated richness than memory subsets.

This clone occurred a few times. Its antigen remains unidentified. Additional DNA sequences in this sample encode the identical CDR3. The donors were all Caucasian adults (living in Nashville, Tennessee). Method: immunoSEQ multiplex PCR; TCRdb's copy keeps in-frame clones and lacks some. Among around 2.3 million clones, 95% were seen once, and the ten largest hold around 0.13%. Trimming removed 4 bases from V and 8 bases from J; junction bases left unmatched: 1. Germline loops: CDR1 SGHRS, CDR2 YFSETQ. The length of the CDR3 is 13 residues. The sequence came from a man between 18 and 29 years old in good health. The gene calls are TRBV5-1 and TRBJ1-6; 9 bases align to TRBD1. Sequencing used naive CD4+ T cells sorted from blood. Regarding subset: CD45RA+ positively selected. The DNA for the CDR3 is TGCGCCAGCAGCCGGGACAGGGATTCACCCCTCCACTTT. It yields the protein CASSRDRDSPLHF. Full variable domain (rest looked up from reference TRBV5-1 and TRBJ1-6): KAGVTQTPRYLIKTRGQQVTLSCSPISGHRSVSWYQQTPGQGLQFLFEYFSETQRNKGNFPGRFSGRQFSNSRSEMNVSTLELGDSALYLCASSRDRDSPLHFGNGTRLTVT.